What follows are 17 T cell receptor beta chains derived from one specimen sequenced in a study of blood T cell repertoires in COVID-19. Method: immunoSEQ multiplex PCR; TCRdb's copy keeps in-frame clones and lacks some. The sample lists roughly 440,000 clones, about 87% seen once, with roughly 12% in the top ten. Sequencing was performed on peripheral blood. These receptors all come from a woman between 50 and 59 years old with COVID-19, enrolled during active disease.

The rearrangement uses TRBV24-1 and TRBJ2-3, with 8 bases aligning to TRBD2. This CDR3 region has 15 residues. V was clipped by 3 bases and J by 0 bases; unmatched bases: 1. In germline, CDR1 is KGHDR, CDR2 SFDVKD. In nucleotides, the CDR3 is TGTGCCACCAGTGATATAGCGGGGAGCACAGATACGCAGTATTTT. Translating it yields CATSDIAGSTDTQYF.

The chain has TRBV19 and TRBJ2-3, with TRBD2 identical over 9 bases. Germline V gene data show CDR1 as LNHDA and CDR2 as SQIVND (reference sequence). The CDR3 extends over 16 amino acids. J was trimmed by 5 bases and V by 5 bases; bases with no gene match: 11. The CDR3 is CASSGRLAANLDTQYF. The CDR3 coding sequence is TGTGCCAGTAGTGGAAGACTAGCGGCAAACCTAGATACGCAGTATTTT. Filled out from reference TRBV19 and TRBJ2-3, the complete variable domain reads DGGITQSPKYLFRKEGQNVTLSCEQNLNHDAMYWYRQDPGQGLRLIYYSQIVNDFQKGDIAEGYSVSREKKESFPLTVTSAQKNPTAFYLCASSGRLAANLDTQYFGPGTRLTVL.

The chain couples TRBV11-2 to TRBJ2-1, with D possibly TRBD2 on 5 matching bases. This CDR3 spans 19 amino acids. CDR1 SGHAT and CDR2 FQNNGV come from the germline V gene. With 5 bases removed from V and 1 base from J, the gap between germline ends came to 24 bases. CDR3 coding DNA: TGTGCCAGCAGCCCCTGGGCTAGCCATCGTGAGTGGTCCTACAATGAGCAGTTCTTC. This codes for CASSPWASHREWSYNEQFF. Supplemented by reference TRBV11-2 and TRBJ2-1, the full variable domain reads EAGVAQSPRYKIIEKRQSVAFWCNPISGHATLYWYQQILGQGPKLLIQFQNNGVVDDSQLPKDRFSAERLKGVDSTLKIQPAKLEDSAVYLCASSPWASHREWSYNEQFFGPGTRLTVL.

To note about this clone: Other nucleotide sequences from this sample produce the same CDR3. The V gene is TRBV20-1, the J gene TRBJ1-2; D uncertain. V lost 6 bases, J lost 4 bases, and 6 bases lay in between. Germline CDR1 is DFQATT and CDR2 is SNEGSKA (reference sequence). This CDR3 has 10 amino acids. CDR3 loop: CSAPVYGYTF. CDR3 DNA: TGCAGTGCCCCCGTCTATGGCTACACCTTC.

The CDR3 region has the DNA TGTGCCAGCAGCCCCGGGGGGCCGTGGGTGCAGTACTTC. Translating it yields CASSPGGPWVQYF. The V call is TRBV9, the J call TRBJ2-7; the D gene is possibly TRBD2 (7 bases). V was shortened by 4 bases and J by 9 bases, with 17 bases between the two germline ends. Germline assignment: CDR1 SGDLS and CDR2 YYNGEE. The CDR3 contains 13 residues.

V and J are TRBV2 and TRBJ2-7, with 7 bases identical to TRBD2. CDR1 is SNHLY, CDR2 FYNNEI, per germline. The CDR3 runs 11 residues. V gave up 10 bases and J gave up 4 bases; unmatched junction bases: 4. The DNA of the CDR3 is TGTGCCACCGGGCGGGGGTACGAGCAGTACTTC. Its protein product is CATGRGYEQYF.

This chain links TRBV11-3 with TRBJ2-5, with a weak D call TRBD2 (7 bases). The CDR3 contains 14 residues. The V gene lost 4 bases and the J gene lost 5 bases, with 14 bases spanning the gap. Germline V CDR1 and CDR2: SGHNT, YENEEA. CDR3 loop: CASSSGGSGETQYF. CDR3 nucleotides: TGTGCCAGCAGCTCGGGGGGCTCGGGGGAGACCCAGTACTTC.

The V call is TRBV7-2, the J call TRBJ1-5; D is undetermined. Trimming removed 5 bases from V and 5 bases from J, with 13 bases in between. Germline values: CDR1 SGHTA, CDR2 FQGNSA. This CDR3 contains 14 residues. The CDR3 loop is CASSRGYTYQPQHF. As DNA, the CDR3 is TGTGCCAGCAGCCGCGGTTACACATATCAGCCCCAGCATTTT. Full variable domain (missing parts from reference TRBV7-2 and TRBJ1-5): GAGVSQSPSNKVTEKGKDVELRCDPISGHTALYWYRQSLGQGLEFLIYFQGNSAPDKSGLPSDRFSAERTGGSVSTLTIQRTQQEDSAVYLCASSRGYTYQPQHFGDGTRLSIL.

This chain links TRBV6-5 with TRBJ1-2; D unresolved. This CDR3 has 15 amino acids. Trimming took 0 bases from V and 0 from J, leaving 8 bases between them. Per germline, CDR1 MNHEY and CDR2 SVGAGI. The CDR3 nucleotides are TGTGCCAGCAGTTACTCGGGAGTAGCTAACTATGGCTACACCTTC. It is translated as CASSYSGVANYGYTF.

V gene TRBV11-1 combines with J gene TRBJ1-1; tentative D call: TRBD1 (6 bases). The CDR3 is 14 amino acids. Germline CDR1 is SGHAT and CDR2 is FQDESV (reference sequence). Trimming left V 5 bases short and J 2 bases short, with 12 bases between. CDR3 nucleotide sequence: TGTGCCAGCAGCACGGGACAAGTTAACACTGAAGCTTTCTTT. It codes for CASSTGQVNTEAFF.

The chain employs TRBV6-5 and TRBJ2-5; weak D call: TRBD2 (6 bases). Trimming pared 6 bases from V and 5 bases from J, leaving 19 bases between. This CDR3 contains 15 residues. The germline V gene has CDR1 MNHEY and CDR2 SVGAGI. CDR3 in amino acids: CASSRGGADSETQYF. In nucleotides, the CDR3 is TGTGCCAGCAGCCGAGGCGGGGCAGATAGTGAGACCCAGTACTTC.

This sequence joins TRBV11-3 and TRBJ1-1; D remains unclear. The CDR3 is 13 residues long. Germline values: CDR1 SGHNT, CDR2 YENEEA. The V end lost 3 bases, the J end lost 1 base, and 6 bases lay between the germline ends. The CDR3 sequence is CASSLSPNTEAFF. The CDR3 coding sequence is TGTGCCAGCAGCTTGAGTCCGAACACTGAAGCTTTCTTT.

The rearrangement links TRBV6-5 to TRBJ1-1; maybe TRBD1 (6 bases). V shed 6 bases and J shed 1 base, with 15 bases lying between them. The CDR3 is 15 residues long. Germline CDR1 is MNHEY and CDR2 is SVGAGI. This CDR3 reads CASSTFPGQNTEAFF. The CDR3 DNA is TGTGCCAGCAGCACATTCCCGGGACAGAACACTGAAGCTTTCTTT.

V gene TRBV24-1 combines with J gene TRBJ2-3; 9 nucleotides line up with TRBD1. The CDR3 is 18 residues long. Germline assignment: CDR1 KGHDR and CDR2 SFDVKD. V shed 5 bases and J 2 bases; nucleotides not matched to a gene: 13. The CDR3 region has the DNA TGTGCCACCAGTGTCCGGGGACAGGGCCCTCGAATCACAGATACGCAGTATTTT. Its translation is CATSVRGQGPRITDTQYF.

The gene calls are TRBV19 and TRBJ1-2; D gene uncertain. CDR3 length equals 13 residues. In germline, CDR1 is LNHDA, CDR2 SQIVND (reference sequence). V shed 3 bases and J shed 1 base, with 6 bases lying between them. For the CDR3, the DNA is TGTGCCAGTAGTATCGGGTTTAACTATGGCTACACCTTC. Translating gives CASSIGFNYGYTF.

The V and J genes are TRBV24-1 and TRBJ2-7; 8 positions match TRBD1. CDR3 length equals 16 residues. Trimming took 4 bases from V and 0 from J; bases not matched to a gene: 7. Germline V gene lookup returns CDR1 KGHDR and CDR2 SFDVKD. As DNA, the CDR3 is TGTGCCACCAGTGACGCTGGACAGGGAAGCTCCTACGAGCAGTACTTC. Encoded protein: CATSDAGQGSSYEQYF.

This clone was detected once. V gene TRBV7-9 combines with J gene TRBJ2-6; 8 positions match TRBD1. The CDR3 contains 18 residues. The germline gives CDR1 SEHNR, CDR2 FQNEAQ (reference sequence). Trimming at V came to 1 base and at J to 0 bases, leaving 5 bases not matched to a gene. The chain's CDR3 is CASSLVGDRSSGANVLTF. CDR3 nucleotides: TGTGCCAGCAGCTTAGTAGGGGACAGGAGCTCTGGGGCCAACGTCCTGACTTTC.